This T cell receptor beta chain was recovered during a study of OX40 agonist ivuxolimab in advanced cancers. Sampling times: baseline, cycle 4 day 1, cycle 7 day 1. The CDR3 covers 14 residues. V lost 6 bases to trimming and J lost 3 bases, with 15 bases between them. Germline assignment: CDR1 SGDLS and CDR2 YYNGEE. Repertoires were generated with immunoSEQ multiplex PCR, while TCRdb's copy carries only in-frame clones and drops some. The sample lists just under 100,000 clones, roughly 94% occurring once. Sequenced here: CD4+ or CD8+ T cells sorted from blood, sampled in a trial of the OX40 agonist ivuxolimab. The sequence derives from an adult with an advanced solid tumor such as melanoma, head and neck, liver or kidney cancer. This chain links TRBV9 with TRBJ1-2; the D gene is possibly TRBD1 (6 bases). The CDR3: CASTDSGAYYGYTF. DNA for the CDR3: TGTGCCAGCACCGATTCAGGGGCCTACTATGGCTACACCTTC.